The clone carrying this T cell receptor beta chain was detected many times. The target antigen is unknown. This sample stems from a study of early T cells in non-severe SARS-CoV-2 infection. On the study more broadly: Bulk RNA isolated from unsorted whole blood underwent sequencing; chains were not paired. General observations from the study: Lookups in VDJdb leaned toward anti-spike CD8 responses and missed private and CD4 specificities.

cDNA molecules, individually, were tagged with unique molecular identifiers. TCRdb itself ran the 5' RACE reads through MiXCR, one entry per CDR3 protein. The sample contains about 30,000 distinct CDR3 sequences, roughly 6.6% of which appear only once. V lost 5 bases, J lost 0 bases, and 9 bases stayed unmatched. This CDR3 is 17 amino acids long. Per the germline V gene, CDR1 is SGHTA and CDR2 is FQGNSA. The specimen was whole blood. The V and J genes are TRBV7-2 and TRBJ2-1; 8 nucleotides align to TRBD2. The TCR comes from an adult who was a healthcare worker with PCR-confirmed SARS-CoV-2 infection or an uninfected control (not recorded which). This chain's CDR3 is CASSRTSTSSSYNEQFF. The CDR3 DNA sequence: TGTGCCAGCAGCAGGACTAGCACCTCCAGCTCCTACAATGAGCAGTTCTTC.